The present entry profiles one T cell receptor beta chain with its context. cDNA came from around 0.5 to 1 ug RNA primed by random hexamers. In TCRdb, the immunoSEQ multiplex PCR reads were re-called with MiXCR into one record per CDR3 protein. The data contain some 190,000 distinct CDR3 sequences, around 93% of them seen just once; the ten biggest clones take up 0.095% to 0.12%. This sample is part of a study of CD8 T cells in Susac syndrome. TEMRA cells were enriched by FACS, and CD4+ and CD8+ T cells were negatively isolated. Sequencing used CD4+ T cells from PBMCs. The receptor comes from a human donor in good health.

The CDR3 here is CSSPGPSSGTQYF. The CDR3 DNA sequence: TGCAGCTCCCCCGGTCCGTCGTCGGGGACCCAGTACTTC. V is TRBV29-1 and J is TRBJ2-5; D is undetermined. Germline CDR1 SQVTM, CDR2 ANQGSEA. This CDR3 has 13 residues. Trimming took off 8 bases at V and 7 bases at J, with 20 bases between the two ends.